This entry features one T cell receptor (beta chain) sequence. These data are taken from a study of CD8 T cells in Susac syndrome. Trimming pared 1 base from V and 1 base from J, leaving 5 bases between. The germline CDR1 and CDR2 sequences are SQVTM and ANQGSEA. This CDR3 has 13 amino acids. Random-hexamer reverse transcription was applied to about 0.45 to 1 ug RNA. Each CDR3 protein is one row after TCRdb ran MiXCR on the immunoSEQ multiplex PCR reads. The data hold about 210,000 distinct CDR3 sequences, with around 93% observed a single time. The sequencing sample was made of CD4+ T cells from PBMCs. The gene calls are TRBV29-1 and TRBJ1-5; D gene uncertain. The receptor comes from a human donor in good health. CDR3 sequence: CSVEVGSNQPQHF. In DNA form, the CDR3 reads TGCAGCGTTGAAGTTGGGAGCAATCAGCCCCAGCATTTT.